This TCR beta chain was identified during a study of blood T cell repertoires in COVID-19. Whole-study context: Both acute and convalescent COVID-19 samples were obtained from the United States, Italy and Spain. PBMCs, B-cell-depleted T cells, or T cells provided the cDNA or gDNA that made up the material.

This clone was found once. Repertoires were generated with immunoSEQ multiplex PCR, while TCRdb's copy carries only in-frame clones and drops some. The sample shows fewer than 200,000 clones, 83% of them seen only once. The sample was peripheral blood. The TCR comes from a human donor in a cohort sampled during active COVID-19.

The CDR3 sequence: CASSLGRYNEQFF. DNA for the CDR3: TGTGCCAGCAGCTTAGGGCGGTACAATGAGCAGTTCTTC. The chain has TRBV7-2 and TRBJ2-1; no clear D gene. Germline V gene lookup returns CDR1 SGHTA and CDR2 FQGNSA. V lost 1 base and J lost 4, with 5 bases in between. The CDR3 has 13 amino acids.